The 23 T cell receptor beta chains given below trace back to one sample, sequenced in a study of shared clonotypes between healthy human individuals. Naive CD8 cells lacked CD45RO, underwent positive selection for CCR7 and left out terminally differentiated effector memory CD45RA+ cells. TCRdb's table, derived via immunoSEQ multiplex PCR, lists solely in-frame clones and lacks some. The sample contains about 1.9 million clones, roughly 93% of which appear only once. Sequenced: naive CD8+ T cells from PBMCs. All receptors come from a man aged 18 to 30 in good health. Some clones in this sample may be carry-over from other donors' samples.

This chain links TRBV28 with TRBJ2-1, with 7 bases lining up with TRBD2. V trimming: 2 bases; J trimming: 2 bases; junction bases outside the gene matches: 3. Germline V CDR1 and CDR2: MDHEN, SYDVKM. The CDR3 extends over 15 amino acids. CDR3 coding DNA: TGTGCCAGCAGTTTAAGCGGGGAGCCCTACAATGAGCAGTTCTTC. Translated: CASSLSGEPYNEQFF.

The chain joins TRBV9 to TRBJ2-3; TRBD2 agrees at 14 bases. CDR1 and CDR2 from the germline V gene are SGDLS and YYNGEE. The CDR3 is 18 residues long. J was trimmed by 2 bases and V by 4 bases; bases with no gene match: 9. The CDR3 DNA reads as TGTGCCAGCAGCACGGGACTAGCGGGAGTTGGGAACACAGATACGCAGTATTTT. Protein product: CASSTGLAGVGNTDTQYF.

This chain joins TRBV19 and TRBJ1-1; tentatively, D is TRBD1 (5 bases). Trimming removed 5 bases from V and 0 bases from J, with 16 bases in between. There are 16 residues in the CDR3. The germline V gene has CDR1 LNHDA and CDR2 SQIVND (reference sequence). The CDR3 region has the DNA TGTGCCAGTAGTGGCCGCAGGGCGGGGGTGAACACTGAAGCTTTCTTT. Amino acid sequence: CASSGRRAGVNTEAFF.

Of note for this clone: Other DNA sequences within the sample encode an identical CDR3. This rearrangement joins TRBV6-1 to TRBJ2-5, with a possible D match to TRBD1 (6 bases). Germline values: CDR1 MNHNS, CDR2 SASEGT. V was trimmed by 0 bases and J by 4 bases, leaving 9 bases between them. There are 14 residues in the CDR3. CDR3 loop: CASSEAPRGETQYF. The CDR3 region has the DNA TGTGCCAGCAGTGAAGCTCCCAGGGGAGAGACCCAGTACTTC.

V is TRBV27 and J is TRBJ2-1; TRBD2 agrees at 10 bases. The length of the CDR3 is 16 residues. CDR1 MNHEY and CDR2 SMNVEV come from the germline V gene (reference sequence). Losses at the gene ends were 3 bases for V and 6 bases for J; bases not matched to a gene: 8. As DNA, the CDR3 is TGTGCCAGCAGTTTTCAAGCGGGAGGGCCGGCCAATGAGCAGTTCTTC. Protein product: CASSFQAGGPANEQFF.

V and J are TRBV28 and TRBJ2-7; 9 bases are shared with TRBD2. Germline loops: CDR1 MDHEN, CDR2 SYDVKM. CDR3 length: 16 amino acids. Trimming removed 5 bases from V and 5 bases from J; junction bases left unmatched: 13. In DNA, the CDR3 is TGTGCCAGCAGTCCAATACCGCGGGAGGGCCTGGACGAGCAGTACTTC. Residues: CASSPIPREGLDEQYF.

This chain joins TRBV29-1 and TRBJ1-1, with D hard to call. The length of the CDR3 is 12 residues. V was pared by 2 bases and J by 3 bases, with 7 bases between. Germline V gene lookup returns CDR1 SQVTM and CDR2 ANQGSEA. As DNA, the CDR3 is TGCAGCGTTGAATTGGATTACACTGAAGCTTTCTTT. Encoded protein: CSVELDYTEAFF.

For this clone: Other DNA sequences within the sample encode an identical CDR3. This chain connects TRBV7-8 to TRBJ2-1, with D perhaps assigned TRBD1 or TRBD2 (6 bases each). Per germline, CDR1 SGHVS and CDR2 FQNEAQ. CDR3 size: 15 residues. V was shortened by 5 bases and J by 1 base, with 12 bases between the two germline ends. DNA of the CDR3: TGTGCCAGCAGCCTCGGAGGGGGATCCTACAATGAGCAGTTCTTC. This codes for CASSLGGGSYNEQFF.

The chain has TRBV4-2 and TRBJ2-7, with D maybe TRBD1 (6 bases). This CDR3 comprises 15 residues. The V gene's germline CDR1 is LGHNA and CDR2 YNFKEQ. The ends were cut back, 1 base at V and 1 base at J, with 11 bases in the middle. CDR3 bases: TGTGCCAGCAGCCAAGGGCAGGGGCGTTCCTACGAGCAGTACTTC. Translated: CASSQGQGRSYEQYF.

CDR3 sequence reads: CASSRGPRGEAFF. CDR3 nucleotides: TGTGCCAGCAGTCGTGGACCCCGGGGTGAAGCTTTCTTT. The rearrangement joins TRBV25-1 to TRBJ1-1; D unclear. Trimming took off 5 bases at V and 7 bases at J, with 14 bases between the two ends. This CDR3 is 13 amino acids long. Germline V gene lookup returns CDR1 MGHDK and CDR2 SYGVNS.

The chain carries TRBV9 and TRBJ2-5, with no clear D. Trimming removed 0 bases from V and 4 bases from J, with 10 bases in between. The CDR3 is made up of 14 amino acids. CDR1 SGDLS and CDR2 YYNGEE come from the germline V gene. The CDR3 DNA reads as TGTGCCAGCAGCGTAGAGGGTGGGTTAGAGACCCAGTACTTC. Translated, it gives CASSVEGGLETQYF. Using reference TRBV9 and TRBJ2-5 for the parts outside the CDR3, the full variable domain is DSGVTQTPKHLITATGQRVTLRCSPRSGDLSVYWYQQSLDQGLQFLIQYYNGEERAKGNILERFSAQQFPDLHSELNLSSLELGDSALYFCASSVEGGLETQYFGPGTRLLVL.

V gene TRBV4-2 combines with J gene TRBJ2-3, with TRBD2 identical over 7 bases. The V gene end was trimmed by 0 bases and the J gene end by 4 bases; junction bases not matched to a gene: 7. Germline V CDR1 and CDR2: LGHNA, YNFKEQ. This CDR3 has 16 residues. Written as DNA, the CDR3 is TGTGCCAGCAGCCAAGATCTTGCGGGAGCGTCAGATACGCAGTATTTT. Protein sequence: CASSQDLAGASDTQYF.

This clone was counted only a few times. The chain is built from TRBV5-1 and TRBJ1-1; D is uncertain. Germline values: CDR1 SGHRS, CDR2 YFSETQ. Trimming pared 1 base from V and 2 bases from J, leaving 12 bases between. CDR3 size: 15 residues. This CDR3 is CASSLLALTNTEAFF. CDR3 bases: TGCGCCAGCAGCTTGTTAGCCCTGACTAACACTGAAGCTTTCTTT.

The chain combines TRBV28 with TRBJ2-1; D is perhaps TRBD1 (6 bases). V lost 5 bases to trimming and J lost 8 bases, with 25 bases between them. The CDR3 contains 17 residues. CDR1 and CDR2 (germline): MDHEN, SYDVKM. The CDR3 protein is CASSPGAGAVPSDEQFF. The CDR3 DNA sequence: TGTGCCAGCAGTCCAGGGGCAGGGGCCGTACCGAGTGATGAGCAGTTCTTC.

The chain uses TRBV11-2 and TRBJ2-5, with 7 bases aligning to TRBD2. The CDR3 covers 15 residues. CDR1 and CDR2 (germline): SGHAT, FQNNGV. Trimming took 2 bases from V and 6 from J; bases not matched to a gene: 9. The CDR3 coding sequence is TGTGCCAGCAGCTTATCCCGGGGAGGGCCGAAGACCCAGTACTTC. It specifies CASSLSRGGPKTQYF. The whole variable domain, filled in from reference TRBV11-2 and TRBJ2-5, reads EAGVAQSPRYKIIEKRQSVAFWCNPISGHATLYWYQQILGQGPKLLIQFQNNGVVDDSQLPKDRFSAERLKGVDSTLKIQPAKLEDSAVYLCASSLSRGGPKTQYFGPGTRLLVL.

CDR3 coding DNA: TGTGCCAGCAGTTTATTTTCCGGGACAGATGGCTACACCTTC. It encodes CASSLFSGTDGYTF. The rearrangement joins TRBV27 to TRBJ1-2; 7 nucleotides line up with TRBD1. This CDR3 is 14 amino acids long. Germline lookup yields CDR1 MNHEY and CDR2 SMNVEV (reference sequence). After removal of 1 base from V and 6 bases from J, the junction contained 5 bases not matched to a gene.

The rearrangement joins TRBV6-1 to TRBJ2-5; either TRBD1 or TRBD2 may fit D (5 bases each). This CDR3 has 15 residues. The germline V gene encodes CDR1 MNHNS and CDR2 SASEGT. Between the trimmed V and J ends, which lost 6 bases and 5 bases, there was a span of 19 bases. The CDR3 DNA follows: TGTGCCAGCAGCGAGGACACCCGGGACGGGGAGACCCAGTACTTC. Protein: CASSEDTRDGETQYF.

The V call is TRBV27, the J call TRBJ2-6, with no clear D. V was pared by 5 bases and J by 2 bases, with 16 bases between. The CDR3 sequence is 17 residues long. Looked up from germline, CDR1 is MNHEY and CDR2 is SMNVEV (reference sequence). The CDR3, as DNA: TGTGCCAGCAGTCCTCGGACCAGCGTGGCTGGGGCCAACGTCCTGACTTTC. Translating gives CASSPRTSVAGANVLTF.

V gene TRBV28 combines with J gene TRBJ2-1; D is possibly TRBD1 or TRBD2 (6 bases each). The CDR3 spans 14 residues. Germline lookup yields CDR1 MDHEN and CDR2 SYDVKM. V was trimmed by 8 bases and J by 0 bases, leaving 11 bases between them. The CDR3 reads CASGGRGSYNEQFF. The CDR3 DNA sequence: TGTGCCAGCGGGGGGCGGGGCTCCTACAATGAGCAGTTCTTC. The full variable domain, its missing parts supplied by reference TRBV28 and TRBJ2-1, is DVKVTQSSRYLVKRTGEKVFLECVQDMDHENMFWYRQDPGLGLRLIYFSYDVKMKEKGDIPEGYSVSREKKERFSLILESASTNQTSMYLCASGGRGSYNEQFFGPGTRLTVL.

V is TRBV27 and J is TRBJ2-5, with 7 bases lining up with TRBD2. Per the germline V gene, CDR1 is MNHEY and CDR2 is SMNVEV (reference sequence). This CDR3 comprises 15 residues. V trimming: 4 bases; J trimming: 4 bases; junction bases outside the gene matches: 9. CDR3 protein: CASSSALWGGETQYF. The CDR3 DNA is TGTGCCAGCAGTTCCGCCCTTTGGGGGGGAGAGACCCAGTACTTC.

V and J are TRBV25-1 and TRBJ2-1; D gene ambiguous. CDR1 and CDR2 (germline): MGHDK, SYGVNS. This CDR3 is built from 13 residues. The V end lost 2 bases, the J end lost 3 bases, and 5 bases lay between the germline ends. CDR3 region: CASSETRYNEQFF. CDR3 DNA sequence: TGTGCCAGCAGTGAAACACGCTACAATGAGCAGTTCTTC. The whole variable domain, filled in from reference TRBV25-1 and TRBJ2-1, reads EADIYQTPRYLVIGTGKKITLECSQTMGHDKMYWYQQDPGMELHLIHYSYGVNSTEKGDLSSESTVSRIRTEHFPLTLESARPSHTSQYLCASSETRYNEQFFGPGTRLTVL.

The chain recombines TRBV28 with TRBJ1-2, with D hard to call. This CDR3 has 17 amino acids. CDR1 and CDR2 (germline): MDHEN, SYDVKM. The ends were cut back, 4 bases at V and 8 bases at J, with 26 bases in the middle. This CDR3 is CASSSPRSEGTWGGYTF. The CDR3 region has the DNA TGTGCCAGCAGTTCCCCGCGTTCGGAGGGAACCTGGGGAGGCTACACCTTC.

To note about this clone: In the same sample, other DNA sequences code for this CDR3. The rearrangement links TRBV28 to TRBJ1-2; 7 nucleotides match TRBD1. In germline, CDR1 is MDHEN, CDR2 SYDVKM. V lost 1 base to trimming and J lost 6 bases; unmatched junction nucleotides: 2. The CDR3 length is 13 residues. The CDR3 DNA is TGTGCCAGCAGTTTATACAGGGGCAATGGCTACACCTTC. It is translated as CASSLYRGNGYTF.